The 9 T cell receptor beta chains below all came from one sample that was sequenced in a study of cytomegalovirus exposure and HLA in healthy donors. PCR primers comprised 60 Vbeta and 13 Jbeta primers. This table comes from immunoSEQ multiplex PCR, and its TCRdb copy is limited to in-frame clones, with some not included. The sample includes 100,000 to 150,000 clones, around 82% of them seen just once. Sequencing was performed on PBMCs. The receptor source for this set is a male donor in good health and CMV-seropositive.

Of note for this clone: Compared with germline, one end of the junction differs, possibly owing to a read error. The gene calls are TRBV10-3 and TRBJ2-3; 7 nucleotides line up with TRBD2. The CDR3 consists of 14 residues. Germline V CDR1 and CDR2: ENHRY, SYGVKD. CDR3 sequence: CAVSESRGADTQYF. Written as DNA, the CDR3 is TGTGCCGTCAGTGAAAGCCGGGGGGCAGATACGCAGTATTTT.

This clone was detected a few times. CDR3 in amino acids: CASSIDRTYEQYF. The CDR3 DNA reads as TGTGCCAGTAGTATCGACAGGACATACGAGCAGTACTTC. The rearrangement joins TRBV19 to TRBJ2-7, with D possibly matching TRBD1 (6 bases). This CDR3 is built from 13 residues. Germline CDR1 and CDR2: LNHDA and SQIVND (reference sequence). V was clipped by 3 bases and J by 4 bases, with 10 bases between them.

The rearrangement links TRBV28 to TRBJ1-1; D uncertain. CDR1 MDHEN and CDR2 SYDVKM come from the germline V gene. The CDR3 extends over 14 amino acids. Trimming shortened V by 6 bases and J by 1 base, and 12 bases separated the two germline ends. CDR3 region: CASSFTRRNTEAFF. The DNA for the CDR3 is TGTGCCAGCAGCTTTACGAGGCGGAACACTGAAGCTTTCTTT.

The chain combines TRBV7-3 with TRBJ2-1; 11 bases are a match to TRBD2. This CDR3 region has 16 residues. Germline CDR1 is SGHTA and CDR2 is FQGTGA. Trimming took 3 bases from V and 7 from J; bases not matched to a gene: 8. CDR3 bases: TGTGCCAGCAGCTTGGGGCGGGCTAGCGGGAGGAATGAGCAGTTCTTC. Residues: CASSLGRASGRNEQFF.

The CDR3 DNA reads as TGTGCCAGCAGCTTGTTAGGGGGAGCGGGATACAATGAGCAGTTCTTC. This encodes CASSLLGGAGYNEQFF. This rearrangement joins TRBV13 to TRBJ2-1; perhaps TRBD2 as D (7 bases). V lost 3 bases to trimming and J lost 4 bases, with 16 bases between them. The CDR3 is 16 residues long. Germline values: CDR1 PRHDT, CDR2 FYEKMQ (reference sequence).

The CDR3 sequence is CASSDSNRAKNIQYF. CDR3 bases: TGTGCCAGCAGTGACAGCAATCGAGCCAAAAACATTCAGTACTTC. This chain links TRBV11-1 with TRBJ2-4, with D possibly matching TRBD1 (5 bases). CDR1 is SGHAT, CDR2 FQDESV, per germline (reference sequence). The CDR3 consists of 15 residues. Trimming removed 6 bases at V and 0 bases at J, with 12 bases between.

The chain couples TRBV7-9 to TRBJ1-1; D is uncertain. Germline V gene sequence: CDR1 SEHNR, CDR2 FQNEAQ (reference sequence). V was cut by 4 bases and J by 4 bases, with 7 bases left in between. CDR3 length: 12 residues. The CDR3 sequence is CASSYEVTEAFF. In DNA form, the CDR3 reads TGTGCCAGCAGCTACGAGGTCACTGAAGCTTTCTTT.

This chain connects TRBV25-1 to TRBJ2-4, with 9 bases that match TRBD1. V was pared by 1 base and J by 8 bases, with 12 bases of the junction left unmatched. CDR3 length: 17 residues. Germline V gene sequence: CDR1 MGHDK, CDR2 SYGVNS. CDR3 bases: TGTGCCAGCAGTGAATCCCGCCTACAGGGGGCCGGGGACATTCAGTACTTC. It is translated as CASSESRLQGAGDIQYF. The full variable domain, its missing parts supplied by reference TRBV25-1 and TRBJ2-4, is EADIYQTPRYLVIGTGKKITLECSQTMGHDKMYWYQQDPGMELHLIHYSYGVNSTEKGDLSSESTVSRIRTEHFPLTLESARPSHTSQYLCASSESRLQGAGDIQYFGAGTRLSVL.

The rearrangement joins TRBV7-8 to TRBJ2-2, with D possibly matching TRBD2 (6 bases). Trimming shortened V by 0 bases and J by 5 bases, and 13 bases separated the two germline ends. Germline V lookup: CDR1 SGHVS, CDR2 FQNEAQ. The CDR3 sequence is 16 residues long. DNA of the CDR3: TGTGCCAGCAGCTTAGCCGCGGGACGGGGAACCGGGGAGCTGTTTTTT. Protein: CASSLAAGRGTGELFF.